The clone carrying this T cell receptor (beta chain) was recorded once. The data were produced by immunoSEQ multiplex PCR, yet TCRdb's version contains in-frame clones alone and is incomplete. Among approximately 98,000 clones, 82% were seen once, and the ten largest hold about 18%. The record originates from a study of blood T cell repertoires in COVID-19. Germline V gene sequence: CDR1 LNHNV, CDR2 YYDKDF (reference sequence). The CDR3 is 13 residues long. The V end was cut by 0 bases, the J end by 6 bases, with 9 bases between. The source is a man older than 75 with acute or convalescent COVID-19. Sequenced material: peripheral blood. The J gene is TRBJ2-7, the V gene TRBV15, with D possibly TRBD2 on 5 matching bases. The CDR3 loop is CATSRDRGAEQYF. CDR3 coding DNA: TGTGCCACCAGCAGAGATCGGGGAGCCGAGCAGTACTTC.